Shown below are 13 T cell receptor beta chains from a single sample sequenced in a study of T cells in Graves' hyperthyroidism and ophthalmopathy. Researchers amplified the TCR beta CDR3 regions from RNA transcripts. The TCR CDR3 was amplified in a first-round RT-PCR using the HTBI primer set. MiXCR was run by TCRdb on the multiplex PCR reads, yielding one entry per CDR3 protein. The table records 650,000 to 750,000 distinct CDR3 sequences, less than 15% of them present only once. Sequenced material: blood. All receptors derive from a woman between 18 and 29 years old with Graves' hyperthyroidism.

This clonotype was observed many times. The chain uses TRBV28 and TRBJ2-7, with D perhaps TRBD1 or TRBD2 (5 bases each). The germline gives CDR1 MDHEN, CDR2 SYDVKM. The CDR3 totals 15 residues. Trimming cost V 5 bases and J 3 bases, with 17 bases left between them. CDR3 amino acids: CASSPGRGRSYEQYF. DNA of the CDR3: TGTGCCAGCAGTCCCGGCCGGGGACGGAGCTACGAGCAGTACTTC.

This chain uses TRBV6-1 with TRBJ2-1; D might be TRBD1 (5 bases). The V end lost 11 bases, the J end lost 10 bases, and 18 bases lay between the germline ends. The CDR3 runs to 12 residues. Looked up from germline, CDR1 is MNHNS and CDR2 is SASEGT. The CDR3 here is CAGADPRTEQFF. The CDR3 DNA follows: TGTGCCGGGGCCGATCCGCGGACAGAGCAGTTCTTC.

The chain has TRBV7-6 and TRBJ1-1; a weak D match, TRBD1 (5 bases). The V end was cut by 6 bases, the J end by 3 bases, with 17 bases between. In germline, CDR1 is SGHVS, CDR2 FNYEAQ. The CDR3 extends over 15 amino acids. CDR3 nucleotide sequence: TGTGCCAGCAGAACCGGGACCGAAGGGTACACTGAAGCTTTCTTT. It translates to CASRTGTEGYTEAFF.

The chain joins TRBV5-1 to TRBJ2-3; 7 bases are shared with TRBD1. V lost 3 bases to trimming and J lost 6 bases; unmatched junction nucleotides: 7. The CDR3 is 14 amino acids. The germline gives CDR1 SGHRS, CDR2 YFSETQ. CDR3 bases: TGCGCCAGCAGCTCTTCGACAGGGTCCGATACGCAGTATTTT. Its protein product is CASSSSTGSDTQYF.

In its sample, this clonotype was seen many times. The chain carries TRBV3-1 and TRBJ2-7; D remains unclear. Trimming removed 3 bases at V and 3 bases at J, with 9 bases between. Germline V gene data show CDR1 as LGHDT and CDR2 as YNNKEL (reference sequence). This CDR3 has 13 amino acids. The CDR3 sequence is CASSQNGDYEQYF. In DNA form, the CDR3 reads TGTGCCAGCAGCCAGAATGGGGACTACGAGCAGTACTTC.

The gene calls are TRBV9 and TRBJ2-7; 7 bases are a match to TRBD1. CDR3 length: 14 residues. From germline, CDR1 is SGDLS and CDR2 YYNGEE. Trimming removed 4 bases from V and 3 bases from J; junction bases left unmatched: 7. CDR3 sequence (DNA): TGTGCCAGCAGCCCGTGGGACAGCGACTACGAGCAGTACTTC. Translated, it gives CASSPWDSDYEQYF.

This clonotype was detected a few times. V usage is TRBV29-1 and J usage is TRBJ1-1; D perhaps matches TRBD1 (6 bases). V lost 5 bases, J lost 4 bases, and 17 bases lay in between. Germline V CDR1 and CDR2: SQVTM, ANQGSEA. The CDR3 spans 14 residues. The CDR3 DNA sequence: TGCAGCGTTCTGGGGGGGCCCGGGGCCACTGAAGCTTTCTTT. Residues: CSVLGGPGATEAFF.

This clonotype showed up many times. V and J are TRBV7-8 and TRBJ2-1; unclear D gene. The V gene lost 5 bases and the J gene lost 10 bases, with 15 bases spanning the gap. The length of the CDR3 is 13 residues. The germline gives CDR1 SGHVS, CDR2 FQNEAQ. The CDR3 sequence: CASSPTPVGEQFF. The CDR3 DNA is TGTGCCAGCAGCCCCACCCCCGTGGGGGAGCAGTTCTTC.

Regarding this clonotype: This may arise from a read error, as a much more abundant clone is one base away. This chain joins TRBV12-3 or TRBV12-4 and TRBJ2-7; 9 nucleotides match TRBD2. V dropped 6 bases and J dropped 1; count of bases not matched to a gene: 10. The CDR3 totals 16 residues. The CDR3: CASSRASGIKSYEQYF. CDR3 nucleotide sequence: TGTGCCAGCAGCAGGGCTAGCGGGATAAAGTCCTACGAGCAGTACTTC.

This clonotype was counted a few times. The chain joins TRBV29-1 to TRBJ2-7, with a possible D match to TRBD2 (5 bases). CDR1 and CDR2 from the germline V gene are SQVTM and ANQGSEA. The CDR3 spans 14 residues. V lost 6 bases and J 6 bases, leaving 21 bases between the germline ends. The CDR3 is CSVSEGGYFGEQYF. The CDR3 nucleotides read TGCAGCGTGTCCGAGGGTGGGTACTTCGGCGAGCAGTACTTC.

This clonotype has more than one count but fewer than ten. V usage is TRBV2 and J usage is TRBJ1-6, with D unclear. Looked up from germline, CDR1 is SNHLY and CDR2 is FYNNEI. The V end lost 3 bases, the J end lost 9 bases, and 9 bases lay between the germline ends. The CDR3 contains 13 residues. DNA of the CDR3: TGTGCCAGCAGTGACAGGAGGAGTTCACCCCTCCACTTT. Translated, it gives CASSDRRSSPLHF. Together with reference TRBV2 and TRBJ1-6, the CDR3 gives the full variable domain: EPEVTQTPSHQVTQMGQEVILRCVPISNHLYFYWYRQILGQKVEFLVSFYNNEISEKSEIFDDQFSVERPDGSNFTLKIRSTKLEDSAMYFCASSDRRSSPLHFGNGTRLTVT.

This clonotype was observed a handful of times. This chain uses TRBV15 with TRBJ1-1, with 10 positions matching TRBD1. The CDR3 consists of 14 residues. Germline V gene lookup returns CDR1 LNHNV and CDR2 YYDKDF (reference sequence). After removal of 5 bases from V and 7 bases from J, the junction contained 7 bases not matched to a gene. The CDR3 region is CATSGQGQGLEAFF. DNA of the CDR3: TGTGCCACCAGCGGCCAGGGACAGGGGCTTGAAGCTTTCTTT. Looking up the rest from reference TRBV15 and TRBJ1-1 gives the full variable domain: DAMVIQNPRYQVTQFGKPVTLSCSQTLNHNVMYWYQQKSSQAPKLLFHYYDKDFNNEADTPDNFQSRRPNTSFCFLDIRSPGLGDTAMYLCATSGQGQGLEAFFGQGTRLTVV.

This clonotype was recorded many times. The rearrangement uses TRBV11-3 and TRBJ2-1, with a tentative D call TRBD1 (5 bases). The CDR3 contains 18 residues. Trimming shortened V by 4 bases and J by 4 bases, and 23 bases separated the two germline ends. Germline V lookup: CDR1 SGHNT, CDR2 YENEEA. This chain's CDR3 is CASSSTGWGLNTYNEQFF. CDR3 DNA: TGTGCCAGCAGCTCGACCGGGTGGGGCCTTAATACTTACAATGAGCAGTTCTTC.